The T cell receptor beta chain described here comes from a study of low-dose radiotherapy and immunotherapy resistance in tumors (dated by TCRdb to about 2022). Study-wide context: In Cohort 1, 0.5 Gy per fraction was delivered every 2 weeks, and a total PTV dose of 6.5 Gy was prescribed. Eight patients were included in the translational analysis: three from the first dose cohort and the first five from the second dose cohort. Patients were given nivolumab as a 240 mg flat dose every two weeks and ipilimumab at 1 mg/kg every six weeks, with both drugs delivered intravenously. Starting on cycle 1 day 1, patients took 300 mg of aspirin by mouth once a day for four cycles. Cyclophosphamide 200 mg/m2 was given intravenously every two weeks, one day before each radiation and immunotherapy administration. For Cohort 2, the dose was 1 Gy per fraction given every two weeks, adding up to 13 Gy in total across 26 weeks. Trial participants were not randomized into treatment groups.

The time point label corresponds to: before trial treatment. The donors came from RACIN, which was a single-arm phase I dose-escalation trial that paired nivolumab and ipilimumab with aspirin, low-dose cyclophosphamide and low-dose radiotherapy. Eligible patients had advanced, TIL-negative solid tumors. First-strand cDNA was synthesized using Superscript III and a set of TRAV- and TRBV-specific primers, so that both TCRalpha and TCRbeta chains were covered. A roughly 20-cycle PCR with Phusion amplified the TCRs, pairing a constant-region primer with the adapter that was attached to the V primers. The MessageAmp II aRNA Amplification Kit was used to amplify the isolated mRNA, with in vitro transcription run for approximately 15 hours at 37 degrees C. The Dynabeads mRNA DIRECT Purification Kit was used to isolate mRNA for TCR sequencing. Indexed Illumina adapters were added in a second roughly 25-cycle Phusion PCR, and the resulting products were purified with AMPure XP beads. Deep sequencing of the TCRalpha and TCRbeta libraries was carried out on an Illumina MiniSeq instrument. In the authors' own workflow: Custom Perl scripts were used to pool TCR sequences that encoded the same protein, to remove out-of-frame sequences, and to calculate the abundance of each clonotype. TCR sequences supported by only a single read were excluded from analysis. Among the metrics used to describe the repertoires were Shannon entropy, Gini index, clonality, richness, and the frequency of TCRs shared between repertoires. TCRdb reworked the public reads: Q25 trimming with fastp, MiXCR clone assembly, productive beta chains retained. Each CDR3 protein appears once, grouped with its most common genes and DNA. The V and J calls here are based on TCRdb, not the publication. The table for this sample lists around 99,000 distinct CDR3 sequences; 9.4% of them were counted only once. The ten biggest clones cover more than 0.85% of the sample.

Between the V and J ends, shortened by 0 bases and 0 bases respectively, the junction contains 11 bases. The CDR3 starts with the cysteine, ends with the phenylalanine, and has 16 residues. Just CDR3 DNA is preserved here, 48 bases in frame from base 1. Via the germline V gene (reference sequence), CDR1 is DFQATT and CDR2 SNEGSKA. A note on this clonotype: What this receptor recognizes is not known. Per-nucleotide qualities are absent, and no much larger clonotype sits a single base away.

The sample in question was PBMCs, obtained before treatment. The chain is assembled from TRBV20-1 and TRBJ2-2; TRBD2 could be the D gene, as 6 bases match. The TCR originated in a male donor with prostate cancer. The DNA reads as follows: TGCAGTGCTAGAGATTCTAGCGTCACGAACACCGGGGAGCTGTTTTTT. Its coded protein is CSARDSSVTNTGELFF.